Below, 31 T cell receptor beta chains from the same sample are listed, as sequenced in a study of CD8 T cells in Susac syndrome. After extraction with the RNeasy kit, about 0.45 to 1 ug of the RNA was reverse transcribed using random hexamers. TCRdb called the immunoSEQ multiplex PCR reads again in MiXCR, with one record for every CDR3 protein. The sample contains fewer than 150,000 distinct CDR3 sequences, about 93% of which appear only once. Sequencing was carried out using CD8+ T cells from PBMCs. The receptor source for this set is a human donor in good health.

CDR3 nucleotide sequence: TGTGCCACCAGGGACCGACAGGGTGCGAACACTGAAGCTTTCTTT. Protein product: CATRDRQGANTEAFF. This chain connects TRBV15 to TRBJ1-1, with 7 bases fitting TRBD1. Germline-derived CDR1 and CDR2 are LNHNV and YYDKDF (reference sequence). This CDR3 region has 15 residues. J gave up 1 base and V 6 bases, and 8 bases lay outside the gene matches.

The chain carries TRBV6-5 and TRBJ1-1; the D is unclear. The V gene's germline CDR1 is MNHEY and CDR2 SVGAGI. The CDR3 is 15 amino acids. Trimming cost V 0 bases and J 0 bases, with 8 bases left between them. The CDR3 protein is CASSYSGMLNTEAFF. The DNA of the CDR3 is TGTGCCAGCAGTTACTCAGGCATGCTGAACACTGAAGCTTTCTTT.

This clonotype was counted a single time. This chain connects TRBV28 to TRBJ2-3; a possible D gene is TRBD1 (5 bases). V was cut by 8 bases and J by 2 bases, with 14 bases left in between. CDR1 MDHEN and CDR2 SYDVKM come from the germline V gene. The CDR3 is made up of 14 amino acids. The CDR3 loop is CASLGAPITDTQYF. In DNA, the CDR3 is TGTGCCAGCCTAGGGGCGCCGATCACAGATACGCAGTATTTT.

The DNA for the CDR3 is TGTGCCACCAGTGATACCCAACCGGGACTTGGTGATACGCAGTATTTT. Protein: CATSDTQPGLGDTQYF. This chain uses TRBV24-1 with TRBJ2-3, with D perhaps TRBD2 (6 bases). The germline V gene has CDR1 KGHDR and CDR2 SFDVKD. This CDR3 spans 16 amino acids. Trimming stripped 3 bases from V and 6 bases from J, with 18 bases between.

This chain links TRBV27 with TRBJ2-5; no reliable D call. The CDR3 totals 14 residues. The germline V and J ends were trimmed by 2 bases and 5 bases, with 12 bases remaining between them. Germline assignment: CDR1 MNHEY and CDR2 SMNVEV (reference sequence). In DNA, the CDR3 is TGTGCCAGCAGTTTAAGCCTCCGGTGGGAGACCCAGTACTTC. Translation: CASSLSLRWETQYF.

The chain combines TRBV29-1 with TRBJ1-1; D unresolved. This CDR3 region has 11 residues. V was trimmed by 5 bases and J by 2 bases, leaving 6 bases between them. Germline-derived CDR1 and CDR2 are SQVTM and ANQGSEA. The CDR3 nucleotides read TGCAGCGTTCACACAAACACTGAAGCTTTCTTT. This gives the protein CSVHTNTEAFF.

The V gene is TRBV27, the J gene TRBJ2-7; possibly TRBD1 for D (5 bases). The CDR3 has 14 residues. Germline V gene data show CDR1 as MNHEY and CDR2 as SMNVEV (reference sequence). The ends were cut back, 6 bases at V and 6 bases at J, with 18 bases in the middle. CDR3: CASSIRGDRSEQYF. DNA for the CDR3: TGTGCCAGCAGCATTAGGGGCGATCGCTCCGAGCAGTACTTC.

The rearrangement joins TRBV2 to TRBJ2-1; D perhaps matches TRBD2 (5 bases). V gave up 7 bases and J gave up 6 bases, with 7 bases separating them. The germline V gene encodes CDR1 SNHLY and CDR2 FYNNEI. The CDR3 has 11 amino acids. The CDR3 DNA is TGTGCCAGCACGGGAAGCAATGAGCAGTTCTTC. This gives the protein CASTGSNEQFF.

The genes are TRBV12-3 or TRBV12-4 and TRBJ1-1; D is perhaps TRBD1 (5 bases). Trimming shortened V by 7 bases and J by 1 base, and 16 bases separated the two germline ends. The CDR3 extends over 15 amino acids. The CDR3 loop reads CASTFEWGENTEAFF. CDR3 nucleotides: TGTGCCAGCACCTTCGAGTGGGGGGAGAACACTGAAGCTTTCTTT.

The rearrangement uses TRBV12-3 or TRBV12-4 and TRBJ2-1; D unresolved. The CDR3 loop spans 11 amino acids. The ends were cut back, 5 bases at V and 9 bases at J, with 8 bases in the middle. This CDR3 reads CASSSLVEQFF. The CDR3, as DNA: TGTGCCAGCAGTAGCCTAGTTGAGCAGTTCTTC.

The gene calls are TRBV4-3 and TRBJ2-2; 9 bases are a match to TRBD2. The CDR3 runs 16 residues. Germline V lookup: CDR1 LGHNA, CDR2 YSLEER. V shed 1 base and J 4 bases; nucleotides not matched to a gene: 4. The CDR3 DNA reads as TGCGCCAGCAGCCAAGGTCTACTAGCGGGCACCGGGGAGCTGTTTTTT. This translates into CASSQGLLAGTGELFF.

The J gene is TRBJ2-7, the V gene TRBV27; 8 bases are shared with TRBD1. The CDR3 consists of 15 residues. With 3 bases clipped from V and 2 bases from J, the junction kept 6 bases outside the gene matches. From germline, CDR1 is MNHEY and CDR2 SMNVEV (reference sequence). The CDR3 DNA reads as TGTGCCAGCAGTTTTGCCGGGACAGGTCCCTACGAGCAGTACTTC. It yields the protein CASSFAGTGPYEQYF.

The V gene is TRBV7-3, the J gene TRBJ2-3; D possibly uses TRBD1 or TRBD2 (5 bases each). The V gene's germline CDR1 is SGHTA and CDR2 FQGTGA. V dropped 2 bases and J dropped 2 bases, with 14 bases sitting between them. CDR3 size: 16 residues. CDR3 coding DNA: TGTGCCAGCAGCTTAGTTGGGGCGGGTTTCACAGATACGCAGTATTTT. Encoded protein: CASSLVGAGFTDTQYF.

The chain is built from TRBV15 and TRBJ2-1; TRBD1 matches at 7 bases. V lost 0 bases, J lost 7 bases, and 3 bases stayed unmatched. CDR3 length equals 14 residues. Germline V gene sequence: CDR1 LNHNV, CDR2 YYDKDF (reference sequence). The CDR3 here is CATSRDARGNEQFF. Written as DNA, the CDR3 is TGTGCCACCAGCAGAGATGCCAGGGGGAATGAGCAGTTCTTC.

The chain links TRBV4-1 to TRBJ2-1; tentative D call: TRBD2 (6 bases). The V and J ends lost 6 bases and 7 bases respectively, with 22 bases between them. There are 16 residues in the CDR3. From germline, CDR1 is MGHRA and CDR2 YSYEKL. CDR3 nucleotide sequence: TGCGCCAGCAGTTCCCCGGCTCGGGAGATTGAAAATGAGCAGTTCTTC. Translating it yields CASSSPAREIENEQFF.

The chain links TRBV30 to TRBJ2-1; D is ambiguous. Germline V gives CDR1 GTSNPN, CDR2 SVGIG (reference sequence). This CDR3 contains 11 residues. Deletions cut 4 bases from V and 7 bases from J, with 8 bases between. The CDR3 loop is CAWKLLNEQFF. CDR3 bases: TGTGCCTGGAAACTATTAAATGAGCAGTTCTTC.

The chain uses TRBV5-5 and TRBJ2-3; possible D gene TRBD2, 5 bases. Germline V gene lookup returns CDR1 SGHKS and CDR2 YYEKEE (reference sequence). The CDR3 is made up of 14 amino acids. The ends were cut back, 3 bases at V and 2 bases at J, with 10 bases in the middle. In DNA form, the CDR3 reads TGTGCCAGCAGCTCACTAGGACCCACAGATACGCAGTATTTT. Its translation: CASSSLGPTDTQYF.

The chain employs TRBV29-1 and TRBJ2-7, with 7 bases matching TRBD2. With V trimmed by 0 bases and J by 3 bases, 11 bases remained unmatched. This CDR3 has 16 amino acids. Germline CDR1 reads SQVTM; CDR2 reads ANQGSEA. The CDR3 sequence: CSVEDPLKGGDYEQYF. The CDR3 region has the DNA TGCAGCGTTGAAGATCCATTAAAGGGAGGGGACTACGAGCAGTACTTC.

This rearrangement joins TRBV27 to TRBJ2-7; tentatively, D is TRBD1 (5 bases). Germline loops: CDR1 MNHEY, CDR2 SMNVEV (reference sequence). The V and J ends lost 3 bases and 5 bases respectively, with 17 bases between them. This CDR3 region has 15 residues. CDR3 coding DNA: TGTGCCAGCAGTTTTGGGGCGGCAGAGTCCCACGAGCAGTACTTC. Its protein is CASSFGAAESHEQYF.

This rearrangement joins TRBV30 to TRBJ2-7, with D perhaps TRBD1 (6 bases). Germline V CDR1 and CDR2: GTSNPN, SVGIG (reference sequence). The CDR3 has 13 residues. The germline V and J ends were trimmed by 0 bases and 4 bases, with 10 bases remaining between them. The CDR3 region has the DNA TGTGCCTGGAGTGTTGGGGGCGGATACGAGCAGTACTTC. This codes for CAWSVGGGYEQYF.

The V and J genes are TRBV14 and TRBJ2-7; no firm D call. CDR3 size: 12 residues. CDR1 and CDR2 from the germline V gene are SGHDN and FVKESK. With 8 bases removed from V and 5 bases from J, the gap between germline ends came to 13 bases. In DNA, the CDR3 is TGTGCCAGCTCAGCGAAAGACGACGAGCAGTACTTC. Translated, it gives CASSAKDDEQYF.

A single count supports this clonotype. The chain combines TRBV5-4 with TRBJ1-2; D not resolved. The CDR3 has 15 residues. Per the germline V gene, CDR1 is SGHNT and CDR2 is YYREEE (reference sequence). V lost 1 base and J 0 bases, leaving 10 bases between the germline ends. CDR3 loop: CASSLLRQTNYGYTF. The CDR3 region has the DNA TGTGCCAGCAGCTTGCTAAGGCAGACTAACTATGGCTACACCTTC.

The chain has TRBV20-1 and TRBJ2-7, with D possibly being TRBD2 (6 bases). Germline lookup yields CDR1 DFQATT and CDR2 SNEGSKA (reference sequence). The ends were cut back, 3 bases at V and 1 base at J, with 10 bases in the middle. This CDR3 contains 13 residues. DNA of the CDR3: TGCAGTGCTAGGGGCGGGAAGTCCTACGAGCAGTACTTC. This codes for CSARGGKSYEQYF.

Here the CDR3 DNA reads TGTGCCAGCAGCCAAGAGGGAATAGCGGCGGATACGCAGTATTTT. This codes for CASSQEGIAADTQYF. V usage is TRBV4-2 and J usage is TRBJ2-3; D perhaps matches TRBD2 (6 bases). Germline V gene data show CDR1 as LGHNA and CDR2 as YNFKEQ. Trimming took 0 bases from V and 6 from J, leaving 13 bases between them. The CDR3 loop spans 15 amino acids.

V and J are TRBV5-4 and TRBJ2-5; possible D gene TRBD2, 5 bases. In germline, CDR1 is SGHNT, CDR2 YYREEE (reference sequence). With 4 bases removed from V and 5 bases from J, the gap between germline ends came to 9 bases. The CDR3 loop spans 12 amino acids. CDR3 DNA sequence: TGTGCCAGCAGCGTAATAGCGGAGACCCAGTACTTC. This codes for CASSVIAETQYF.

V and J are TRBV29-1 and TRBJ2-5, with TRBD2 identical over 13 bases. V lost 7 bases to trimming and J lost 5 bases; unmatched junction nucleotides: 7. CDR3 length: 14 amino acids. Germline V CDR1 and CDR2: SQVTM, ANQGSEA. The CDR3 region is CSAGLAGEGETQYF. The CDR3 bases are TGCAGCGCCGGACTAGCGGGAGAAGGGGAGACCCAGTACTTC.

The chain is built from TRBV14 and TRBJ2-1; D may match TRBD1 or TRBD2 (6 bases each). CDR1 and CDR2 (germline): SGHDN, FVKESK. CDR3 size: 11 residues. V shed 6 bases and J shed 14 bases, with 14 bases lying between them. CDR3 coding DNA: TGTGCCAGCAGAGGTGAGGGGGGCGAGTTCTTC. It codes for CASRGEGGEFF.

The chain's CDR3 is CASSLGDYSYEQYF. For the CDR3, the DNA is TGTGCCAGCAGCTTGGGGGACTATTCATACGAGCAGTACTTC. The chain combines TRBV5-4 with TRBJ2-7, with 7 bases identical to TRBD2. This CDR3 has 14 amino acids. V was clipped by 0 bases and J by 4 bases; unmatched bases: 4. Germline CDR1 is SGHNT and CDR2 is YYREEE (reference sequence).

J is TRBJ2-7 and V is TRBV7-9; D gene uncertain. The CDR3 spans 14 residues. V was clipped by 1 base and J by 2 bases, with 9 bases between them. The germline V gene has CDR1 SEHNR and CDR2 FQNEAQ (reference sequence). DNA for the CDR3: TGTGCCAGCAGCTTAGGGTTGCACCCCTACGAGCAGTACTTC. Its translation is CASSLGLHPYEQYF.

The chain joins TRBV29-1 to TRBJ2-1; D is undetermined. In germline, CDR1 is SQVTM, CDR2 ANQGSEA. The CDR3 length is 13 residues. V shed 3 bases and J shed 0 bases, with 6 bases lying between them. For the CDR3, the DNA is TGCAGCGTTGACGGCTTCTCCTACAATGAGCAGTTCTTC. It encodes CSVDGFSYNEQFF.

The chain employs TRBV6-1 and TRBJ1-4; 10 bases align to TRBD1. The V segment lost 6 bases and the J segment 4 bases; nucleotides outside the gene matches: 5. This CDR3 comprises 15 residues. The germline gives CDR1 MNHNS, CDR2 SASEGT. DNA of the CDR3: TGTGCCAGCAGACGGACAGGGGGGAGTAATGAAAAACTGTTTTTT. Residues: CASRRTGGSNEKLFF.